This T cell receptor beta chain was recorded in a study of graft-versus-host responses after intestinal transplantation (dated by TCRdb to the early 2020s). General notes on the study: The transplants that recipients got were multivisceral, liver-intestinal, or isolated intestinal. Every recipient was given anti-thymocyte globulin induction, followed by around three years of maintenance tacrolimus and steroids. After intestinal transplantation, graft-versus-host and host-versus-graft alloreactive T cell clones in the graft, circulation and bone marrow were tracked using bulk TCR-beta CDR3 sequencing. To identify alloreactive clones, pre-transplant mixed lymphocyte reaction products were sequenced and compared with unstimulated pre-transplant donor and recipient T cells. The cohort enrolled 20 to 30 intestinal transplant recipients, one of whom was a retransplant, and 3 patients without pretransplant specimens were excluded. A peak of at least 4% donor T cells among recipient peripheral blood mononuclear cells was the definition used for donor T cell macrochimerism. Rather than going through the commercial service, samples from three later patients were sequenced in-house on an Illumina MiSeq and processed with MiXCR. Points the paper makes about the study in general: In patients with donor T cell macrochimerism, the allografts had high GvH to HvG T cell clonal ratios. Early after transplant, peak levels of circulating GvH clones were associated with declines in HvG clones. GvH clones turned up in recipient bone marrow, with some appearing earlier in ileal mucosa or blood, a pattern consistent with an intestinal mucosal origin. The relatively low number and heterogeneity of intestinal transplant patients limited the conclusions.

The time point label, read with the paper, signifies: cells obtained before transplantation from donor or recipient. CD3+CD4+ and CD3+CD8+ populations were FACS-sorted from unstimulated pre-transplant donor and recipient cells taken from spleen or lymph nodes. In this sample, this clone turned up once. Its antigen is not yet known. The record has no base qualities; no much larger clone is one base away. Per the germline V gene, SGHVS is the CDR1 and FNYEAQ is the CDR2. At the junction V is shortened by 5 bases and J by 1 base, with 18 bases in between. The CDR3 numbers 17 residues from cysteine through phenylalanine. Of the read, only the CDR3 DNA is kept; its 51 bases are in frame from base 1. The library was made by the immunoSEQ multiplex PCR assay. In most patients, genomic DNA was isolated using the Qiagen DNeasy Blood and Tissue Kit and sent frozen to Adaptive Biotechnologies for TCR sequencing. For most patients, genomic DNA was subjected to high-throughput TCR-beta CDR3 sequencing by Adaptive Biotechnologies. Processing in the source paper ran as follows. TCR sequencing data for some 17 patients were retrieved from Adaptive's ImmunoSEQ software; three other patients were processed with MiXCR and VDJtools. To correct CD4 versus CD8 sorting errors, any sequence found in both subsets at a frequency ratio below 5:1 was removed. CDR3 nucleotide sequences shared between donor and recipient were removed because their origin could not be assigned. To be classed as alloreactive, a clone needed at least 2-fold expansion over unstimulated cells and a minimum CFSE-low frequency of 0.002% (template counts) or 0.001% (read counts). A clone was considered mappable if detected in the sequenced pre-transplant spleen, lymph node, or MLR CFSE-low populations of the donor or recipient. Cumulative frequency of alloreactive clones was calculated as a percentage of all sequences weighted by copy number. Here the immuneACCESS table is served through TCRdb, limited to in-frame sequences with V and J called. Missing clones are a known gap in these copies; in checked studies unresolved V genes cover under half, and the rest lacks a known reason. That table supplies the V and J calls and clone size; D and trimming were determined from the DNA. For this sample the table gives 100,000 to 140,000 clones, of which roughly 87% were detected only once. The top ten clones comprise less than 0.8% of the sample.

The chain is encoded by TRBV7-6 joined to TRBJ1-5; TRBD1 is a weak D gene call, 6 bases matching. The origin of this receptor is a human donor who was the organ donor for an intestinal transplant. Sequenced here: unstimulated CD4+ T cells sorted from spleen or lymph node cells, sampled before transplant. The sequence in DNA is TGTGCCAGCAGCCTGTTCCCTCGGGGGGCGAGCAATCAGCCCCAGCATTTT. It specifies CASSLFPRGASNQPQHF.